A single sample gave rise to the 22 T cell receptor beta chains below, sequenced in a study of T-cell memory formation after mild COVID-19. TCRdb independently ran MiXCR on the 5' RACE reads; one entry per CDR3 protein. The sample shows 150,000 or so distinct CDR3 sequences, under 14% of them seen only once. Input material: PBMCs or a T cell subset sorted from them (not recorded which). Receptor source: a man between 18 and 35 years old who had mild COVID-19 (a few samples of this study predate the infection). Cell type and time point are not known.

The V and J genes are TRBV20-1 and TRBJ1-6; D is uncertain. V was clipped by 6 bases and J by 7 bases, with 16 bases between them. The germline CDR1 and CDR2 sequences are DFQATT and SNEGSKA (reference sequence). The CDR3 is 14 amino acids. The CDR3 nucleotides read TGCAGTGCGCTAGCGGCCCTGAAAAATTCACCCCTCCACTTT. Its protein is CSALAALKNSPLHF.

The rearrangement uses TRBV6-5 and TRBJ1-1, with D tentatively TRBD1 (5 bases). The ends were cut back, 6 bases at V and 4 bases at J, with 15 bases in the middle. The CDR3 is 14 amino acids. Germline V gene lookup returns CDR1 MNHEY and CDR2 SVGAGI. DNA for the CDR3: TGTGCCAGCAGCAACCCCCGCGGGGGCACTGAAGCTTTCTTT. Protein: CASSNPRGGTEAFF.

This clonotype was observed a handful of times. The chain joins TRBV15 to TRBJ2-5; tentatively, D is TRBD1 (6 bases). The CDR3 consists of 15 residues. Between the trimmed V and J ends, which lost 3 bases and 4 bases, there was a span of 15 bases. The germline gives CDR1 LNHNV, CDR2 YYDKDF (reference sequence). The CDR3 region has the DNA TGTGCCACCAGCAGTGGTGGCCCCAGGGGAGAGACCCAGTACTTC. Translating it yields CATSSGGPRGETQYF.

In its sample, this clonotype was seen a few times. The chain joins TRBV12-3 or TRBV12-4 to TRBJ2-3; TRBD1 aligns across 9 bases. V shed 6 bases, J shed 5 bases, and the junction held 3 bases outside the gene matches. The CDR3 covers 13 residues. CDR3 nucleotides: TGTGCCAGCAGGGACAGGGGCATAGATACGCAGTATTTT. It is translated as CASRDRGIDTQYF.

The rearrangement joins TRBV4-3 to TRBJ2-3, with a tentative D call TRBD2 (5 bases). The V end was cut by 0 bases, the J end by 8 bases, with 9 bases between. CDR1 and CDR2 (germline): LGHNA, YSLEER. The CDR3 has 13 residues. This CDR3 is CASSQESAGTQYF. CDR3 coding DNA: TGCGCCAGCAGCCAAGAATCGGCGGGTACGCAGTATTTT.

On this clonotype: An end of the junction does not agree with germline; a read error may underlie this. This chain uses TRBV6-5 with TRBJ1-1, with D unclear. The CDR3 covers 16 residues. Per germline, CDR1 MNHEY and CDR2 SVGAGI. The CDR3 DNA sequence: TGTGCCAGCACTTACCGGCTCATCCAAGGACTTTCTGAAGCTTTCTTT. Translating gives CASTYRLIQGLSEAFF.

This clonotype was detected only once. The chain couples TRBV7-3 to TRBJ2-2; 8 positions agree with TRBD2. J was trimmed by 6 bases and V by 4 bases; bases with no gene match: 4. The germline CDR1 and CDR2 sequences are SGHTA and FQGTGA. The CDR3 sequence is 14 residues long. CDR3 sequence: CASSSTSVSGELFF. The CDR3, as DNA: TGTGCCAGCAGCTCGACTAGCGTTTCCGGGGAGCTGTTTTTT.

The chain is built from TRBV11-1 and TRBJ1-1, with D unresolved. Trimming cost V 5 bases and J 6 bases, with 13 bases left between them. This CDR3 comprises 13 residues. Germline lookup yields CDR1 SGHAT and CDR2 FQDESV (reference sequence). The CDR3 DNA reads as TGTGCCAGCAGCCCAGCCGGACGGCCTGAAGCTTTCTTT. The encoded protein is CASSPAGRPEAFF.

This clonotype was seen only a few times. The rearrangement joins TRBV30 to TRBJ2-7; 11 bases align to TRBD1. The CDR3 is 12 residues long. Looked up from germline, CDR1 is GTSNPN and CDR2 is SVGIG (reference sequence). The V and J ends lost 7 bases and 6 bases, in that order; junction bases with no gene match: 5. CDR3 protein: CASGQGAVEQYF. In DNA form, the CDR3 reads TGTGCCTCAGGACAGGGGGCTGTCGAGCAGTACTTC. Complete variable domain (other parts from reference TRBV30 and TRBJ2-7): SQTIHQWPATLVQPVGSPLSLECTVEGTSNPNLYWYRQAAGRGLQLLFYSVGIGQISSEVPQNLSASRPQDRQFILSSKKLLLSDSGFYLCASGQGAVEQYFGPGTRLTVT.

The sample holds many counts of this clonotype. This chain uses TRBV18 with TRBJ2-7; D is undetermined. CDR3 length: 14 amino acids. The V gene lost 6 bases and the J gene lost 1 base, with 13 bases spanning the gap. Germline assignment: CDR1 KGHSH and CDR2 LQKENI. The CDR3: CASSPAPFSYEQYF. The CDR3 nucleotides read TGTGCCAGCTCGCCTGCCCCGTTTTCCTACGAGCAGTACTTC.

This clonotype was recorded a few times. The CDR3 DNA is TGTGCCAGCTCCTCTACAGGGTTGAACACTGAAGCTTTCTTT. Translating gives CASSSTGLNTEAFF. The chain recombines TRBV3-1 with TRBJ1-1; D may be TRBD1 (6 bases). V was clipped by 8 bases and J by 0 bases, with 13 bases between them. This CDR3 is built from 14 residues. Germline assignment: CDR1 LGHDT and CDR2 YNNKEL (reference sequence).

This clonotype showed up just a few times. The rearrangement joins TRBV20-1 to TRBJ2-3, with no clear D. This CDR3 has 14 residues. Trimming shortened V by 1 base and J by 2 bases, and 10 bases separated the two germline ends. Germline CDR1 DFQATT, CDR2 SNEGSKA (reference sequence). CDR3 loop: CSARAQLNTDTQYF. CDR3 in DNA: TGCAGTGCTAGAGCTCAGCTAAACACAGATACGCAGTATTTT.

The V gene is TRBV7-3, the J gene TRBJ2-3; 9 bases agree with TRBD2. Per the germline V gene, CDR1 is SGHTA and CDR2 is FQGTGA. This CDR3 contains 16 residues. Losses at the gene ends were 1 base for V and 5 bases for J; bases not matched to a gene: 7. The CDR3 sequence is CASSLNAGGLGDTQYF. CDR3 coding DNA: TGTGCCAGCAGCTTAAACGCGGGGGGGCTGGGAGATACGCAGTATTTT.

Here the CDR3 DNA reads TGCGCCAGCAGCCAAGAGGGCAGGGGATACAATGGCTACACCTTC. Amino acids: CASSQEGRGYNGYTF. The rearrangement links TRBV4-3 to TRBJ1-2; maybe TRBD1 (6 bases). The CDR3 runs 15 residues. CDR1 and CDR2 (germline): LGHNA, YSLEER. Trimming left V 0 bases short and J 6 bases short, with 14 bases between.

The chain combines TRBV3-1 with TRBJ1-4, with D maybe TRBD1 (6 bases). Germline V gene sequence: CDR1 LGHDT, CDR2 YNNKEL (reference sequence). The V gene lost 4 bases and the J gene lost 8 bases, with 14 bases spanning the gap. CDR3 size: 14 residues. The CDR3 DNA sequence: TGTGCCAGCAGCCCAGGGACAAACTGGGAAAAACTGTTTTTT. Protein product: CASSPGTNWEKLFF.

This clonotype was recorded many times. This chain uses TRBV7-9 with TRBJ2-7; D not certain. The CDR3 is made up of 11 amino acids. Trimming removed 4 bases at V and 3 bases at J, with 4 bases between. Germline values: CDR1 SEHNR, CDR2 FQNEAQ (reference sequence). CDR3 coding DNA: TGTGCCAGCAGCTATGTCTACGAGCAGTACTTC. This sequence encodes CASSYVYEQYF.

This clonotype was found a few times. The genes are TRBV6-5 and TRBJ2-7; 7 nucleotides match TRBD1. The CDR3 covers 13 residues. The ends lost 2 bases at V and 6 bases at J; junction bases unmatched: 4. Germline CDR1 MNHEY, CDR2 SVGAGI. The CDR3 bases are TGTGCCAGCAGTTACCCTGGGACAGCCGAGCAGTACTTC. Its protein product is CASSYPGTAEQYF.

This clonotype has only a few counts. CDR3 residues: CASSVDYTTDTQYF. CDR3 coding DNA: TGTGCCAGCAGCGTAGACTACACCACAGATACGCAGTATTTT. J is TRBJ2-3 and V is TRBV9; D is unclear. The CDR3 loop spans 14 amino acids. Per the germline V gene, CDR1 is SGDLS and CDR2 is YYNGEE. V was clipped by 0 bases and J by 2 bases, with 7 bases between them.

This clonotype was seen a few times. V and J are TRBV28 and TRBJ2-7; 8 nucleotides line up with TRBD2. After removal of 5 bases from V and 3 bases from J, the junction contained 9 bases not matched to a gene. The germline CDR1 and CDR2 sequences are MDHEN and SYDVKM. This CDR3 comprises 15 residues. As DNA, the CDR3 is TGTGCCAGCAGTACTCCGAGCGGGAGAGTCTACGAGCAGTACTTC. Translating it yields CASSTPSGRVYEQYF.

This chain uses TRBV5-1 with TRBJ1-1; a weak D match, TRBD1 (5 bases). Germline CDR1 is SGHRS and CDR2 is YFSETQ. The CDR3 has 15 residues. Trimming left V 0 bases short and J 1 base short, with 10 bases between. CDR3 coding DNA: TGCGCCAGCAGCTTGGAAGCGGGGGGGAACACTGAAGCTTTCTTT. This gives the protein CASSLEAGGNTEAFF.

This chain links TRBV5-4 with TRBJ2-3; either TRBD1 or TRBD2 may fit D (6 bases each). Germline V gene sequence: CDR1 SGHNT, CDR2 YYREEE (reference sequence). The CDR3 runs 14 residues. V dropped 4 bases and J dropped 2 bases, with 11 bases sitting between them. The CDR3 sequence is CASSPGALTDTQYF. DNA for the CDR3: TGTGCCAGCAGCCCGGGGGCTCTCACAGATACGCAGTATTTT. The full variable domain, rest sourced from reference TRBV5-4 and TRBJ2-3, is ETGVTQSPTHLIKTRGQQVTLRCSSQSGHNTVSWYQQALGQGPQFIFQYYREEENGRGNFPPRFSGLQFPNYSSELNVNALELDDSALYLCASSPGALTDTQYFGPGTRLTVL.

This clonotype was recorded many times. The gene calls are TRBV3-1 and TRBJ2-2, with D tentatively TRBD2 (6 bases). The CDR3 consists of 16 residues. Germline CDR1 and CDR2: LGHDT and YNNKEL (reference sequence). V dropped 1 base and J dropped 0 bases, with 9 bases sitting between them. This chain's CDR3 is CASSQVRGTNTGELFF. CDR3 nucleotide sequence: TGTGCCAGCAGCCAAGTGCGGGGAACGAACACCGGGGAGCTGTTTTTT.